This T cell receptor beta chain was recovered during a study of blood T cell repertoires in COVID-19. Study-level background: Samples came from the United States, Italy and Spain, spanning acute and convalescent COVID-19. T cells, B-cell-depleted T cells, or PBMCs provided the cDNA or gDNA that served as material.

Per the authors' pipeline: Counts of nucleated cells, estimated from reference gene primer amplification, were obtained. Sequencing was performed with immunoSEQ multiplex PCR; in TCRdb, only in-frame clones are kept and a portion is missing. Clone size and the V and J calls come from that table; the DNA yielded D and trimming. The repertoire holds about 190,000 clones, with 65% to 80% as singletons. V gave up 7 bases and J gave up 2 bases, with 10 bases separating them. The CDR3 runs 13 residues. CDR1 is SNHLY, CDR2 FYNNEI, per germline. Sequences were obtained from peripheral blood. This clonotype was obtained from a man aged 50-60 years who had recovered from COVID-19. The gene calls are TRBV2 and TRBJ2-3; D is perhaps TRBD2 (5 bases). CDR3 in DNA: TGTGCCAGCAACCCCGGGATCACAGATACGCAGTATTTT. Protein product: CASNPGITDTQYF.